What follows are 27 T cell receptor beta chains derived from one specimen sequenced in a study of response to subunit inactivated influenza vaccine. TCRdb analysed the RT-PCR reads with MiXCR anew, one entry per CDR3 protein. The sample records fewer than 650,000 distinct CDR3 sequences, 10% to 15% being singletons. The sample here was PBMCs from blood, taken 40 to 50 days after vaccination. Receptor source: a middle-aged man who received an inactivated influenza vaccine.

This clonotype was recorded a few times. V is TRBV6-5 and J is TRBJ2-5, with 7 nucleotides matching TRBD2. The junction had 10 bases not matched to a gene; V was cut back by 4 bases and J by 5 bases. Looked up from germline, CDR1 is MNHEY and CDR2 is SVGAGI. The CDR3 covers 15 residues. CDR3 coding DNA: TGTGCCAGCAGTTCGGGCGGGGGTGTGACGGAGACCCAGTACTTC. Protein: CASSSGGGVTETQYF.

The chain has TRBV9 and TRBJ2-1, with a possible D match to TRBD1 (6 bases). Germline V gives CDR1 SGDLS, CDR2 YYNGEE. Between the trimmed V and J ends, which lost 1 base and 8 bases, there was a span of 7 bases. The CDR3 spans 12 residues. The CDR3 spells CASSVQGYEQFF. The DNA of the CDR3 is TGTGCCAGCAGCGTACAGGGGTATGAGCAGTTCTTC.

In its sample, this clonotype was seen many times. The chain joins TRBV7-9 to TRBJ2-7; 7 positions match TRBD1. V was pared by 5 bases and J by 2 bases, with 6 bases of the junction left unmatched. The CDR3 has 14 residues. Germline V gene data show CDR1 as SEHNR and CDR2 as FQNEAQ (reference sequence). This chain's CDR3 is CASSPPGTAYEQYF. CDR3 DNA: TGTGCCAGCAGCCCGCCCGGGACAGCCTACGAGCAGTACTTC.

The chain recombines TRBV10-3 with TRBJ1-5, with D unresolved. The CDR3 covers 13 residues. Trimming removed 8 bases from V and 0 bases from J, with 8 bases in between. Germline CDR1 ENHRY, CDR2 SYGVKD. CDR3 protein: CAIQLGSNQPQHF. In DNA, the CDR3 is TGTGCCATCCAGTTAGGTAGCAATCAGCCCCAGCATTTT.

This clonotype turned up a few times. Written as DNA, the CDR3 is TGTGCCATCAGTGAGTCGAGCGGAAGCACAGATACGCAGTATTTT. Amino acid sequence: CAISESSGSTDTQYF. This chain connects TRBV10-3 to TRBJ2-3; D may be TRBD2 (5 bases). The ends were cut back, 0 bases at V and 0 bases at J, with 7 bases in the middle. CDR1 is ENHRY and CDR2 is SYGVKD in the germline V gene. The CDR3 totals 15 residues.

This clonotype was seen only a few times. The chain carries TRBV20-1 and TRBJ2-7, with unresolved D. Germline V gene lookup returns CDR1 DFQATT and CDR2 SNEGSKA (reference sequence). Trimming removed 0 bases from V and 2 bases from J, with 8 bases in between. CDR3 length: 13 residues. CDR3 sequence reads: CSARDIATYEQYF. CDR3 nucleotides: TGCAGTGCTAGAGATATAGCTACCTACGAGCAGTACTTC.

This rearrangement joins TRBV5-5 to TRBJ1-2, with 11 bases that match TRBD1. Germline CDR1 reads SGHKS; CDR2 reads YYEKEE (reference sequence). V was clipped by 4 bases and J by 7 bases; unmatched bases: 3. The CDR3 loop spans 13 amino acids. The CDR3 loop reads CASSLDRGLGYTF. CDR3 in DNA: TGTGCCAGCAGCCTGGACAGGGGGCTTGGCTACACCTTC.

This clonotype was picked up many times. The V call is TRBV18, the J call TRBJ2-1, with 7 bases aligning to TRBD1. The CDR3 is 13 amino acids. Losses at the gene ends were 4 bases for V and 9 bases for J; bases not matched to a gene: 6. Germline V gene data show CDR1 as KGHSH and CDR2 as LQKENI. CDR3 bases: TGTGCCAGCTCACAGAACAGGGGTTTTGAGCAGTTCTTC. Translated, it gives CASSQNRGFEQFF.

In DNA, the CDR3 is TGCGCCAGCAGCGAACCTACCCTGGGGGCCACCGGGGAGCTGTTTTTT. Residues: CASSEPTLGATGELFF. The V gene is TRBV5-1, the J gene TRBJ2-2, with D perhaps matching TRBD1 (6 bases). This CDR3 has 16 amino acids. Trimming removed 4 bases at V and 4 bases at J, with 17 bases between. Germline CDR1 and CDR2: SGHRS and YFSETQ.

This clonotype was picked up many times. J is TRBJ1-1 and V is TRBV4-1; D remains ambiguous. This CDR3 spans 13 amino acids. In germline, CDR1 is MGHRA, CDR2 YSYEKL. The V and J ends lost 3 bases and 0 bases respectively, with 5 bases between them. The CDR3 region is CASSQSVNTEAFF. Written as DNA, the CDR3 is TGCGCCAGCAGCCAGTCGGTGAACACTGAAGCTTTCTTT.

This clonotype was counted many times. This CDR3 is CASTPPLAPNEQYF. The CDR3, as DNA: TGTGCCAGCACCCCCCCGTTAGCCCCCAACGAGCAGTACTTC. The V call is TRBV12-3 or TRBV12-4, the J call TRBJ2-7; D gene uncertain. CDR3 size: 14 residues. Trimming removed 7 bases from V and 5 bases from J, with 18 bases in between.

CDR3 loop: CASSLVSWSSYEQYF. The CDR3, as DNA: TGTGCCAGCAGCTTGGTCTCCTGGAGCTCCTACGAGCAGTACTTC. The chain carries TRBV5-6 and TRBJ2-7; D call uncertain. The CDR3 sequence is 15 residues long. Trimming cost V 0 bases and J 0 bases, with 10 bases left between them. Germline V gives CDR1 SGHDT, CDR2 YYEEEE.

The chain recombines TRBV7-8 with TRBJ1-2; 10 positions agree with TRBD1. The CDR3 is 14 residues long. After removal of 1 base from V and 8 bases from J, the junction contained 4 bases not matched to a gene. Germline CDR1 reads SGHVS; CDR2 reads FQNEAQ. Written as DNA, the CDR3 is TGTGCCAGCAGCTTAGTAGGACAGGGGGGAGGCTACACCTTC. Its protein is CASSLVGQGGGYTF.

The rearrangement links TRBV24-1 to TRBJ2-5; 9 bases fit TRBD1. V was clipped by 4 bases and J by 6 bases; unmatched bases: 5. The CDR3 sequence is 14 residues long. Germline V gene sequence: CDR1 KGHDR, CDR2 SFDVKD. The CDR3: CATSDPDRGQTQYF. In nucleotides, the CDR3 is TGTGCCACCAGTGACCCGGACAGGGGACAGACCCAGTACTTC.

DNA of the CDR3: TGTGCCAGCAGTTTAGGCCTCACCTTAACCGGGACGGGGTCCTACGAGCAGTACTTC. This encodes CASSLGLTLTGTGSYEQYF. The chain combines TRBV28 with TRBJ2-7, with D possibly called TRBD1 or TRBD2 (5 bases each). Germline values: CDR1 MDHEN, CDR2 SYDVKM. This CDR3 has 19 residues. The V end lost 2 bases, the J end lost 1 base, and 24 bases lay between the germline ends. The whole variable domain, filled in from reference TRBV28 and TRBJ2-7, reads DVKVTQSSRYLVKRTGEKVFLECVQDMDHENMFWYRQDPGLGLRLIYFSYDVKMKEKGDIPEGYSVSREKKERFSLILESASTNQTSMYLCASSLGLTLTGTGSYEQYFGPGTRLTVT.

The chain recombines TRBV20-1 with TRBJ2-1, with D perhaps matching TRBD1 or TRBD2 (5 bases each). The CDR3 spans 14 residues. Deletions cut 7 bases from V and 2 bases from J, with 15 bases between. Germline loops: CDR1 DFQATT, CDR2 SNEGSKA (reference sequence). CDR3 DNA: TGCAGTGGTGACCGGGACGGAGCCTACAATGAGCAGTTCTTC. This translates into CSGDRDGAYNEQFF.

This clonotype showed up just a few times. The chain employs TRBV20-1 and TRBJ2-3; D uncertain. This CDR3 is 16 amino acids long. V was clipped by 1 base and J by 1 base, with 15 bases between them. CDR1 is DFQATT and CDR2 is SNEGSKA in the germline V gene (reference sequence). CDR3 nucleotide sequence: TGCAGTGCTAGAGGTTTCGGTAGGCTAGGCACAGATACGCAGTATTTT. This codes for CSARGFGRLGTDTQYF.

In DNA, the CDR3 is TGTGCCAGCAGTGATTGGGGACACGGGTCCGACGAGCAGTACTTC. Its protein is CASSDWGHGSDEQYF. The V gene is TRBV6-1, the J gene TRBJ2-7, with D maybe TRBD1 (6 bases). The CDR3 extends over 15 amino acids. Looked up from germline, CDR1 is MNHNS and CDR2 is SASEGT. V lost 3 bases, J lost 5 bases, and 17 bases lay in between.

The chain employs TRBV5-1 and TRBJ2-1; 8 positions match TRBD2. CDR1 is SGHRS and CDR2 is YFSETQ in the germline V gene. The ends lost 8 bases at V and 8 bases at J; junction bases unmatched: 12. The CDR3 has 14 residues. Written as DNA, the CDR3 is TGCGCCAGTAGGTTGGCGGGGGGTGTCGATGAGCAGTTCTTC. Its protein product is CASRLAGGVDEQFF.

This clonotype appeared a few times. CDR3 protein: CATSDPASGIAGYNEQFF. CDR3 bases: TGTGCCACCAGTGATCCCGCCAGCGGAATAGCGGGATACAATGAGCAGTTCTTC. The chain recombines TRBV24-1 with TRBJ2-1; 8 nucleotides align to TRBD2. After removal of 3 bases from V and 4 bases from J, the junction contained 13 bases not matched to a gene. The CDR3 consists of 18 residues. CDR1 is KGHDR and CDR2 is SFDVKD in the germline V gene.

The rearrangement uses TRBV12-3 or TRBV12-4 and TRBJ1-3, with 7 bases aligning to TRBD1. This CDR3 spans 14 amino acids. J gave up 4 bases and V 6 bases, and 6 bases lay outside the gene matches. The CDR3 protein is CASSTTGNGNTIYF. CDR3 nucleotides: TGTGCCAGCAGCACGACAGGGAACGGAAACACCATATATTTT.

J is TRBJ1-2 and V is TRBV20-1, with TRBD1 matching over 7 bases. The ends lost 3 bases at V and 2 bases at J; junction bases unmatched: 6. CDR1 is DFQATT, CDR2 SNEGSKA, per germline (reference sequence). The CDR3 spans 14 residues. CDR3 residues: CSASQGEGNYGYTF. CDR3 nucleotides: TGCAGTGCTAGTCAGGGGGAGGGGAACTATGGCTACACCTTC.

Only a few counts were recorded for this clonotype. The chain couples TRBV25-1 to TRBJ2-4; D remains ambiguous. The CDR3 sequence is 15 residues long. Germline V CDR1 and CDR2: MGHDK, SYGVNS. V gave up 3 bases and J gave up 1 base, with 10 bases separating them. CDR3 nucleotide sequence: TGTGCCAGCAGTGAGACTGGGGTGGCCAAAAACATTCAGTACTTC. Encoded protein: CASSETGVAKNIQYF.

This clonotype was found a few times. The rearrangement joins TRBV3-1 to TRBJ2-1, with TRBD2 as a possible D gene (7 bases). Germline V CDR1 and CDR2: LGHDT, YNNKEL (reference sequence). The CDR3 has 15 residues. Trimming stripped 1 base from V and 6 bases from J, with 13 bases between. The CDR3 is CASSQAWGGPNEQFF. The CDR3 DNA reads TGTGCCAGCAGCCAAGCTTGGGGGGGCCCCAATGAGCAGTTCTTC.

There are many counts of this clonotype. The CDR3 spells CASSLVGRLGEQYF. The CDR3, as DNA: TGTGCCAGCAGCTTGGTAGGCAGATTGGGCGAGCAGTACTTC. The chain links TRBV5-6 to TRBJ2-7; no clear D. Looked up from germline, CDR1 is SGHDT and CDR2 is YYEEEE. The CDR3 runs 14 residues. Trimming left V 0 bases short and J 6 bases short, with 13 bases between.

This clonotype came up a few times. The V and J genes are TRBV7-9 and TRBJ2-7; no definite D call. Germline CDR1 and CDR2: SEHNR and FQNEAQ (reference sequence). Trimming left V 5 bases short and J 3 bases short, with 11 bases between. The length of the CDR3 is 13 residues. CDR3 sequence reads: CASSVDGFYEQYF. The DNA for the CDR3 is TGTGCCAGCAGCGTGGACGGATTCTACGAGCAGTACTTC.

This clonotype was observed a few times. CDR3 in DNA: TGTGCCAGCAGCTTAGCCCCTCCCCAGAGTAGCCCCGGCGAGCAGTACTTC. Its translation: CASSLAPPQSSPGEQYF. The V and J genes are TRBV11-2 and TRBJ2-7; D unresolved. Trimming removed 1 base from V and 6 bases from J, with 22 bases in between. The CDR3 is 17 amino acids. Germline CDR1 reads SGHAT; CDR2 reads FQNNGV.